These 18 T cell receptor beta chains share one sample of origin, sequenced in a study of shared clonotypes between healthy human individuals. Clones were sequenced by immunoSEQ multiplex PCR, and TCRdb holds only the in-frame ones, with some missing. The sample records approximately 740,000 clones, about 74% being singletons. The sample consisted of memory CD4+ T cells sorted from blood. Subset here: CD45RA-negative fraction. These receptors originate from a woman between 25 and 40 years old in good health.

On this clone: This specimen includes other DNA sequences encoding the same CDR3. The chain combines TRBV10-3 with TRBJ1-2; D possibly corresponds to TRBD1 (6 bases). Trimming removed 2 bases from V and 8 bases from J, with 12 bases in between. The germline gives CDR1 ENHRY, CDR2 SYGVKD. This CDR3 has 13 residues. The CDR3: CAISEEQGYGYTF. CDR3 nucleotide sequence: TGTGCCATCAGTGAGGAACAGGGATACGGCTACACCTTC.

In its sample, this clone was seen once. The genes are TRBV29-1 and TRBJ1-4; TRBD1 matches at 7 bases. Germline assignment: CDR1 SQVTM and CDR2 ANQGSEA. V shed 5 bases and J 7 bases; nucleotides not matched to a gene: 4. CDR3 length: 12 residues. CDR3 in DNA: TGCAGCGTTCAAGGGGGCGGTGAAAAACTGTTTTTT. Residues: CSVQGGGEKLFF.

This sequence joins TRBV5-1 and TRBJ2-1; 7 nucleotides agree with TRBD2. The CDR3 sequence is 15 residues long. Trimming took 1 base from V and 5 from J; bases not matched to a gene: 6. The V gene's germline CDR1 is SGHRS and CDR2 YFSETQ. The CDR3 sequence: CASSLIERGDNEQFF. DNA for the CDR3: TGCGCCAGCAGCTTGATTGAGCGGGGTGACAATGAGCAGTTCTTC.

This chain joins TRBV28 and TRBJ1-2, with 9 bases fitting TRBD1. CDR3 size: 16 residues. Germline CDR1 reads MDHEN; CDR2 reads SYDVKM. With 3 bases clipped from V and 0 bases from J, the junction kept 5 bases outside the gene matches. The CDR3 coding sequence is TGTGCCAGCAGTTTTCTCGGGACAGGGTCTAACTATGGCTACACCTTC. It codes for CASSFLGTGSNYGYTF.

The V gene is TRBV27, the J gene TRBJ1-5, with D perhaps matching TRBD1 (5 bases). The V end was cut by 4 bases, the J end by 0 bases, with 10 bases between. This CDR3 contains 15 residues. Germline V CDR1 and CDR2: MNHEY, SMNVEV (reference sequence). CDR3 loop: CASSWDRNSNQPQHF. In nucleotides, the CDR3 is TGTGCCAGCAGTTGGGACCGAAATAGCAATCAGCCCCAGCATTTT.

This rearrangement joins TRBV28 to TRBJ2-1; D unresolved. The CDR3 has 16 amino acids. The V and J ends lost 2 bases and 5 bases respectively, with 16 bases between them. Germline V CDR1 and CDR2: MDHEN, SYDVKM. CDR3 DNA sequence: TGTGCCAGCAGTTTAAGGTGGCGTCGGACCGACAATGAGCAGTTCTTC. Translation: CASSLRWRRTDNEQFF.

The sample holds one count of this clone. The chain has TRBV7-9 and TRBJ2-5, with D perhaps assigned TRBD1 or TRBD2 (5 bases each). V shed 3 bases and J shed 4 bases, with 18 bases lying between them. CDR1 and CDR2 from the germline V gene are SEHNR and FQNEAQ (reference sequence). The CDR3 consists of 16 residues. CDR3: CASSLPGTPGLETQYF. In DNA, the CDR3 is TGTGCCAGCAGCTTGCCCGGGACGCCGGGGTTAGAGACCCAGTACTTC.

This sequence joins TRBV7-7 and TRBJ2-2; 10 bases agree with TRBD1. After removal of 5 bases from V and 2 bases from J, the junction contained 5 bases not matched to a gene. The V gene's germline CDR1 is SSHAT and CDR2 FNYEAQ (reference sequence). CDR3 length equals 16 residues. The CDR3, as DNA: TGTGCCAGCAGCGCGGACAGGGGGTTTAACACCGGGGAGCTGTTTTTT. Translating it yields CASSADRGFNTGELFF.

The CDR3 is CASSSDRGRETQYF. The CDR3 nucleotides are TGTGCCAGTAGTTCGGACAGGGGGCGAGAGACCCAGTACTTC. The genes are TRBV19 and TRBJ2-5; 11 bases fit TRBD1. V shed 5 bases, J shed 4 bases, and the junction held 3 bases outside the gene matches. The CDR3 is 14 residues long. Germline assignment: CDR1 LNHDA and CDR2 SQIVND (reference sequence).

The J gene is TRBJ2-1, the V gene TRBV19; D is unresolved. The CDR3 runs 14 residues. Germline CDR1 LNHDA, CDR2 SQIVND (reference sequence). Trimming stripped 7 bases from V and 6 bases from J, with 16 bases between. The CDR3 sequence is CASTERPWGNEQFF. In DNA form, the CDR3 reads TGTGCCAGTACCGAACGTCCGTGGGGCAATGAGCAGTTCTTC.

This clone was found once. The chain recombines TRBV11-3 with TRBJ2-7; 7 positions match TRBD2. J lost 1 base, V lost 7 bases, and 19 bases had no gene match. The length of the CDR3 is 18 residues. Per germline, CDR1 SGHNT and CDR2 YENEEA. Written as DNA, the CDR3 is TGTGCCAGCAAGTTGTACCCCGGGGAGGGGCTTTCATCCTACGAGCAGTACTTC. The encoded protein is CASKLYPGEGLSSYEQYF. Full variable domain (outside the CDR3, taken from reference TRBV11-3 and TRBJ2-7): EAGVVQSPRYKIIEKKQPVAFWCNPISGHNTLYWYLQNLGQGPELLIRYENEEAVDDSQLPKDRFSAERLKGVDSTLKIQPAELGDSAVYLCASKLYPGEGLSSYEQYFGPGTRLTVT.

This clone has just one count. This sample includes further DNA sequences coding for the same CDR3. The chain combines TRBV29-1 with TRBJ2-3, with 11 positions matching TRBD2. With 7 bases clipped from V and 0 bases from J, the junction kept 3 bases outside the gene matches. The germline V gene encodes CDR1 SQVTM and CDR2 ANQGSEA. The length of the CDR3 is 14 residues. This CDR3 reads CSAGTSGSTDTQYF. CDR3 nucleotide sequence: TGCAGCGCAGGGACTAGCGGTAGCACAGATACGCAGTATTTT.

The chain uses TRBV18 and TRBJ1-2; 9 nucleotides line up with TRBD1. This CDR3 has 16 residues. V lost 3 bases, J lost 3 bases, and 8 bases stayed unmatched. Germline assignment: CDR1 KGHSH and CDR2 LQKENI. Here the CDR3 reads CASSPGTGGADYGYTF. CDR3 coding DNA: TGTGCCAGCTCACCCGGAACAGGGGGCGCTGACTATGGCTACACCTTC.

V is TRBV9 and J is TRBJ2-1; 7 positions agree with TRBD2. Trimming took 4 bases from V and 7 from J; bases not matched to a gene: 14. Germline V gene data show CDR1 as SGDLS and CDR2 as YYNGEE. This CDR3 is 16 amino acids long. The CDR3 nucleotides are TGTGCCAGCAGCCCCTGGTTGGCGGGAGCATTTAATGAGCAGTTCTTC. Amino acids: CASSPWLAGAFNEQFF.

In the case of this clone: Additional DNA sequences in this sample encode the identical CDR3. The chain joins TRBV5-4 to TRBJ2-5, with TRBD2 as a possible D gene (6 bases). Per the germline V gene, CDR1 is SGHNT and CDR2 is YYREEE (reference sequence). The CDR3 runs to 13 residues. V was cut by 4 bases and J by 1 base, with 8 bases left in between. DNA of the CDR3: TGTGCCAGCAGCCTTAGCGGCCAAGAGACCCAGTACTTC. It translates to CASSLSGQETQYF.

The chain uses TRBV7-6 and TRBJ2-7; TRBD2 matches 7 bases. The CDR3 is 16 residues long. Looked up from germline, CDR1 is SGHVS and CDR2 is FNYEAQ. Unmatched junction bases numbered 6, after V lost 1 base and J lost 0 bases. The CDR3 coding sequence is TGTGCCAGCAGCTTAGAGTCTAGCGGACTCTCCTACGAGCAGTACTTC. Its protein product is CASSLESSGLSYEQYF.

The gene calls are TRBV28 and TRBJ2-4; possibly TRBD1 for D (5 bases). V dropped 1 base and J dropped 0 bases, with 10 bases sitting between them. The CDR3 has 16 residues. CDR1 is MDHEN, CDR2 SYDVKM, per germline. This CDR3 is CASSLSVQGAKNIQYF. The CDR3 coding sequence is TGTGCCAGCAGTTTATCGGTCCAGGGAGCCAAAAACATTCAGTACTTC.

This sequence joins TRBV2 and TRBJ2-7; 9 nucleotides align to TRBD1. Germline assignment: CDR1 SNHLY and CDR2 FYNNEI. The CDR3 has 13 amino acids. Losses at the gene ends were 11 bases for V and 5 bases for J; bases not matched to a gene: 10. The CDR3 DNA reads as TGTGCCGCTGAGGGACAGGGCAACAACGAGCAGTACTTC. This sequence encodes CAAEGQGNNEQYF.